This T cell receptor (beta chain) was profiled in a study of control samples from healthy donors and cancer patients (dated by TCRdb to the early 2020s). The library was generated by the immunoSEQ multiplex PCR assay. Drawn from immuneACCESS, this table holds only the in-frame rearrangements with V and J called that TCRdb kept. Clones are partly lost; checked studies trace under half to an unresolved V gene and leave the rest unexplained. Within this sample are 65,000 to 90,000 clones, with around 87% of them counted one time only. The ten largest clones take up about 18% of the sample. CDR3 length: 13 amino acids, cysteine to valine. The retained sequence is limited to the CDR3, 39 bases, with the frame set at the first base. According to the germline V gene, CDR1 reads KGHSH and CDR2 reads LQKENI. V loses 2 bases at its end and J loses 6 bases; junction bases beyond the gene matches: 3. Comment on this clone: The antigen it recognizes is unknown. The sample holds no much larger clone one base away, and base qualities are not on file.

The sequenced material came from blood. The sequence joins TRBV18 to TRBJ2-7, and 8 junction bases match TRBD1. The sequence derives from a man aged 45-60 years in good health. The DNA sequence follows: TGTGCCAGCTCACCAGGCACAGGGGGCGAGCAGTACGTC. This sequence encodes CASSPGTGGEQYV.